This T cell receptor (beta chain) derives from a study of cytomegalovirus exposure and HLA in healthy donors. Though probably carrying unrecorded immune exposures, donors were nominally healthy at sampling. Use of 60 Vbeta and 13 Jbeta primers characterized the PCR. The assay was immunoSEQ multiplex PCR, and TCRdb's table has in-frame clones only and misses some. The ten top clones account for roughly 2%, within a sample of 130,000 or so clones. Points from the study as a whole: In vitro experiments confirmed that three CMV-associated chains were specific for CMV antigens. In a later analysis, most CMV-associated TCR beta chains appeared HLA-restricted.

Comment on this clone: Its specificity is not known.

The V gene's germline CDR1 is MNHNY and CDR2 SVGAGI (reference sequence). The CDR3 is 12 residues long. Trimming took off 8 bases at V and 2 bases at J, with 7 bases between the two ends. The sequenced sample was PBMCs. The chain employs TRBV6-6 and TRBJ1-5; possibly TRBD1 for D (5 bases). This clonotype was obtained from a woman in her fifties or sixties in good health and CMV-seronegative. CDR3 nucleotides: TGTGCCAGCTTGACAGGCAATCAGCCCCAGCATTTT. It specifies CASLTGNQPQHF.